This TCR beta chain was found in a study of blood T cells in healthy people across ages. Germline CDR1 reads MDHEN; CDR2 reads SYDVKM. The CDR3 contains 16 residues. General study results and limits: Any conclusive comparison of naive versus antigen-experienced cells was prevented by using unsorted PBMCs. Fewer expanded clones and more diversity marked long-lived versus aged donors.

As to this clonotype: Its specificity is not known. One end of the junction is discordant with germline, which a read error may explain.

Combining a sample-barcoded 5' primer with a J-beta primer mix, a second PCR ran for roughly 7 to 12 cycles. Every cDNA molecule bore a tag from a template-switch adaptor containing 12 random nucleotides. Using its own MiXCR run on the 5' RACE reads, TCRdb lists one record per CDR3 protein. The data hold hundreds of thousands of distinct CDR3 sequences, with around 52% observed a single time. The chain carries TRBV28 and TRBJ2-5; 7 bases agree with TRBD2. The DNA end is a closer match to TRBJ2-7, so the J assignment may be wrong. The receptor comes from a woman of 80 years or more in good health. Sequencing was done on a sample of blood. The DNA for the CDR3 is TGTGTCAGCAGTTTACACCTCCTAGCGGCAGCGGTCGAGCAGTACTTC. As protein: CVSSLHLLAAAVEQYF.